A selection of T cell receptor beta chains follows, all from one sample in a study of blood T cell repertoires in COVID-19. Some clones are missing from TCRdb's copy, which holds only in-frame ones; the method was immunoSEQ multiplex PCR. The sample holds more than 100,000 clones, over 80% seen once. The material sequenced was PBMCs or T cells enriched from blood (not recorded which). The receptors here all came from a woman aged 25 to 39 who had recovered from COVID-19. Both conserved end residues are part of each CDR3. Each record gives: J gene, D gene, V gene, clone size, CDR3 protein, CDR3 DNA. The D gene is left open where the match is weak. Clone size is not always given. Where it is, it says once, few, many or a class for expanded clones.

>TRBJ1-5|-|TRBV28|medium-sized
CASSFTGIEQPQHF
TGTGCCAGCAGCTTCACAGGGATAGAACAGCCCCAGCATTTT
>TRBJ2-7|-|TRBV9|-
CASSPEEGREQYF
TGTGCCAGCAGCCCAGAGGAGGGTCGGGAGCAGTACTTC
>TRBJ2-1|-|TRBV21-1|-
CASSGTSEKLGNEQFF
TGTGCCAGCAGCGGGACTAGCGAAAAGCTTGGGAATGAGCAGTTCTTC
>TRBJ2-3|-|TRBV7-2|-
CASSLGGIREFQYF
TGTGCCAGCAGCTTAGGTGGTATCCGGGAGTTTCAGTATTTT
>TRBJ2-1|-|TRBV4-3|few
CASSQAFFRPRVDNEQFF
TGCGCCAGCAGCCAAGCCTTTTTCCGGCCGCGGGTCGACAATGAGCAGTTCTTC
>TRBJ1-1|-|TRBV15|-
CATSRGVNTEAFF
TGTGCCACCAGCAGGGGAGTGAACACTGAAGCTTTCTTT
>TRBJ2-1|-|TRBV30|-
CAWSAQGSEQFF
TGTGCCTGGAGCGCCCAGGGAAGTGAGCAGTTCTTC
>TRBJ1-1|TRBD1|TRBV6-5|-
CASTDRIMGTEAFF
TGTGCCAGCACGGACAGGATAATGGGCACTGAAGCTTTCTTT
>TRBJ1-1|-|TRBV7-3|-
CASSEGQNTEAFF
TGTGCCAGCAGCGAGGGACAGAACACTGAAGCTTTCTTT
>TRBJ2-3|TRBD2|TRBV6-2/TRBV6-3|-
CASSYSAGGPKPDTQYF
TGTGCCAGCAGTTACTCAGCGGGAGGGCCTAAGCCAGATACGCAGTATTTT
>TRBJ2-3|TRBD2|TRBV28|-
CASSAASGHTDTQYF
TGTGCCAGCAGTGCAGCTAGCGGACACACAGATACGCAGTATTTT
>TRBJ1-2|-|TRBV18|-
CASSPGQIYGYTF
TGTGCCAGCTCCCCCGGACAGATCTATGGCTACACCTTC
>TRBJ2-3|-|TRBV6-4|-
CASSDSGDADTQYF
TGTGCCAGCAGTGATTCAGGGGACGCAGATACGCAGTATTTT
>TRBJ1-3|TRBD1|TRBV30|-
CAWSLQQGATGYF
TGTGCCTGGAGTCTTCAACAGGGGGCAACTGGATATTTT
>TRBJ1-4|TRBD1|TRBV27|-
CASSLWGTGVNEKLFF
TGTGCCAGCAGTTTATGGGGGACAGGGGTTAATGAAAAACTGTTTTTT